This T cell receptor (beta chain) emerged from a study of shared clonotypes between healthy human individuals. Per germline, CDR1 SGHRS and CDR2 YFSETQ. The length of the CDR3 is 16 residues. Trimming at V came to 3 bases and at J to 0 bases, leaving 3 bases not matched to a gene. Assay runs were performed at deep level. Some clones are missing from TCRdb's copy, which holds only in-frame ones; the method was immunoSEQ multiplex PCR. The sample contains about 2.4 million clones, 90% to 95% of which appear only once. Input material: naive CD4+ T cells from PBMCs. Stated subset: CD45RA+ positively selected. The chain combines TRBV5-1 with TRBJ2-1; 10 bases map to TRBD1. This TCR came from a young man in good health. Some clones in this sample may be carry-over from other donors' samples. The CDR3 DNA reads TGCGCCAGCAGCTGGGGACAGGGGAGCTCCTACAATGAGCAGTTCTTC. Translation gives CASSWGQGSSYNEQFF.